This note documents a single TCR beta chain sequence. Its antigen is unknown. Base qualities are missing; no much larger clone stands one base away. This entry belongs to a study of beta chain features in type 1 diabetes (dated by TCRdb to 2016 to 2018). Study-wide context: Mean age, gender distribution, total cell number and subset yield were not different between patients and healthy donors. A total of 85 million to 140 million sorted cells were examined across all samples, and a strong correlation was observed between cell number per subset and RNA yield. The study compared TCRB repertoires of sorted circulating CD4+ T cell subsets between recently diagnosed type 1 diabetes patients and matched healthy donors. Regulatory and stem cell-like memory subsets were obtained from only 8 patients and roughly eight healthy donors, while naive and central memory subsets were obtained from all 30 or so donors. Broader findings and caveats from the paper: Shorter templates might have been favored by PCR, but patient and control samples were amplified and corrected together, so both groups would have been affected equally by any skew. Because cDNA was sequenced instead of genomic DNA, highly expressing activated cells could be over-represented, though the groups showed no difference in activation or CD3 levels. Naive, central memory and regulatory TCRB repertoires appeared to be more alike among patients than among healthy donors. At VDJ recombination sites, type 1 diabetes patients had fewer insertions and more deleted nucleotides, which implies abnormalities in thymic rearrangement. In all four CD4+ subsets, TCRB CDR3 length was moderately but significantly shorter in type 1 diabetes patients. Because the HLA sub-analyses included only small numbers of individuals, any influence of HLA type on TCRB rearrangement was left unresolved.

All of the isolated RNA was reverse transcribed with the High Capacity cDNA Reverse Transcription Kit, so expressed TCRB transcripts were sequenced. Naive, central memory and regulatory T cell samples underwent deep immunoSEQ sequencing, averaging around 4 million total reads per sample. Sorted cells were lysed in RLT buffer and RNA was extracted with DNase-treated RNeasy Micro or Mini kits, depending on cell number. To prevent cross-contamination, every cell subset was processed on its own, while patient and healthy donor samples were processed together. TCRB sequences were amplified from cDNA with the immunoSEQ multiplex PCR, producing 87-bp fragments spanning the CDR3 region. The amplicons were sequenced using the Illumina HiSeq platform. In the paper's pipeline: PCR bias was corrected computationally using synthetic template baselines, and reads within Hamming distance 2 were collapsed, with unmergeable singletons discarded. Reads were aligned to IMGT to assign V, D and J genes, CDR3 length, and insertions or deletions at six rearrangement sites. Within each subset, clonotype counts were normalized to the number of sorted cells before true diversity and Gini coefficients were calculated with the tcR R package. The overlap coefficient, calculated on TCRB nucleotide sequences, was used to quantify repertoire sharing. As stored in TCRdb, this immuneACCESS dataset retains in-frame rearrangements with V and J assigned. A fraction of the clones does not appear; measured against another copy, unresolved V genes explain less than half of the discrepancy, and the remainder lacks a known reason. V and J calls and clone size are those listed in that table; D and trimming were worked out from the DNA. The sample contains about 48,000 clones, less than 55% of them found a single time. The ten largest make up 1.4% of the sample.

Each donor gave one peripheral blood draw, around 0.12 L on average, collected into heparinised tubes. A BD FACSAria II was used to sort naive, central memory, regulatory and stem cell-like memory CD4+ T cells with a panel that included CD45RO, CCR7, CD25, CD127, CD95 and CD27. All sorted populations exceeded 95% purity. PBMCs were isolated right away by Lymphoprep density gradient centrifugation and were stained directly, without culture. So that batch effects would be minimized, each experiment stained and sorted samples in pairs, pairing one healthy donor with one patient. This clonotype was obtained from a man aged 30 to 39 with type 1 diabetes. Material for sequencing was Tregs from blood. The sample's cell subset or site label, decoded: regulatory CD4+ T cells.

The DNA sequence follows: TGTGCCAGCAACCTACAGGGGTCGGATCAGCCCCAGCATTTT. The encoded protein is CASNLQGSDQPQHF. The sequence is built from TRBV2 and TRBJ1-5, with 7 bases aligning to TRBD1. From a lookup of the germline V gene, CDR1 and CDR2 are SNHLY and FYNNEI. V has 7 bases trimmed and J has 5 bases trimmed; junction bases matching no gene number 8. The CDR3, from cysteine to phenylalanine, totals 14 residues. Just the 42-base CDR3 DNA is kept, in frame starting at base 1.